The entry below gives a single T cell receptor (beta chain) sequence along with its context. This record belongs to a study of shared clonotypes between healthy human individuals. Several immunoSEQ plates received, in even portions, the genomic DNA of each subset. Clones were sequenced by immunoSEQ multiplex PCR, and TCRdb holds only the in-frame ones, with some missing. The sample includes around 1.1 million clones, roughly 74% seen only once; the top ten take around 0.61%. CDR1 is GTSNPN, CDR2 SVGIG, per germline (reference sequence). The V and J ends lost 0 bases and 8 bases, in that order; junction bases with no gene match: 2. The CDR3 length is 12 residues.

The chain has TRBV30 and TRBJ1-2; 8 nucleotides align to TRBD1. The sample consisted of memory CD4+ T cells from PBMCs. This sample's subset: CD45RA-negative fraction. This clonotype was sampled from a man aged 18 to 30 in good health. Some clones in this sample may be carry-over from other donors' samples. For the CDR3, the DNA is TGTGCCTGGAGTGTACAGGGGGGAGGCTACACCTTC. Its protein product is CAWSVQGGGYTF.